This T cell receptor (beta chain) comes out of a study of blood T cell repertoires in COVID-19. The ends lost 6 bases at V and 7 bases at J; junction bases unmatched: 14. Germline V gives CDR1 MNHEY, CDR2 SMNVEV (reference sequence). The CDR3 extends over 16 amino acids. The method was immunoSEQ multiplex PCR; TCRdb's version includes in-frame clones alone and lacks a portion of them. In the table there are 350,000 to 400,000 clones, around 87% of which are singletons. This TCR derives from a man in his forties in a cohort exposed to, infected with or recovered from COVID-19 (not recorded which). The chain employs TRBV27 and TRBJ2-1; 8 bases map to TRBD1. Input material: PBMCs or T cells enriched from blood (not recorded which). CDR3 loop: CASRLGDRRTQNEQFF. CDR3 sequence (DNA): TGTGCCAGCAGACTTGGGGACAGGCGGACACAAAATGAGCAGTTCTTC.